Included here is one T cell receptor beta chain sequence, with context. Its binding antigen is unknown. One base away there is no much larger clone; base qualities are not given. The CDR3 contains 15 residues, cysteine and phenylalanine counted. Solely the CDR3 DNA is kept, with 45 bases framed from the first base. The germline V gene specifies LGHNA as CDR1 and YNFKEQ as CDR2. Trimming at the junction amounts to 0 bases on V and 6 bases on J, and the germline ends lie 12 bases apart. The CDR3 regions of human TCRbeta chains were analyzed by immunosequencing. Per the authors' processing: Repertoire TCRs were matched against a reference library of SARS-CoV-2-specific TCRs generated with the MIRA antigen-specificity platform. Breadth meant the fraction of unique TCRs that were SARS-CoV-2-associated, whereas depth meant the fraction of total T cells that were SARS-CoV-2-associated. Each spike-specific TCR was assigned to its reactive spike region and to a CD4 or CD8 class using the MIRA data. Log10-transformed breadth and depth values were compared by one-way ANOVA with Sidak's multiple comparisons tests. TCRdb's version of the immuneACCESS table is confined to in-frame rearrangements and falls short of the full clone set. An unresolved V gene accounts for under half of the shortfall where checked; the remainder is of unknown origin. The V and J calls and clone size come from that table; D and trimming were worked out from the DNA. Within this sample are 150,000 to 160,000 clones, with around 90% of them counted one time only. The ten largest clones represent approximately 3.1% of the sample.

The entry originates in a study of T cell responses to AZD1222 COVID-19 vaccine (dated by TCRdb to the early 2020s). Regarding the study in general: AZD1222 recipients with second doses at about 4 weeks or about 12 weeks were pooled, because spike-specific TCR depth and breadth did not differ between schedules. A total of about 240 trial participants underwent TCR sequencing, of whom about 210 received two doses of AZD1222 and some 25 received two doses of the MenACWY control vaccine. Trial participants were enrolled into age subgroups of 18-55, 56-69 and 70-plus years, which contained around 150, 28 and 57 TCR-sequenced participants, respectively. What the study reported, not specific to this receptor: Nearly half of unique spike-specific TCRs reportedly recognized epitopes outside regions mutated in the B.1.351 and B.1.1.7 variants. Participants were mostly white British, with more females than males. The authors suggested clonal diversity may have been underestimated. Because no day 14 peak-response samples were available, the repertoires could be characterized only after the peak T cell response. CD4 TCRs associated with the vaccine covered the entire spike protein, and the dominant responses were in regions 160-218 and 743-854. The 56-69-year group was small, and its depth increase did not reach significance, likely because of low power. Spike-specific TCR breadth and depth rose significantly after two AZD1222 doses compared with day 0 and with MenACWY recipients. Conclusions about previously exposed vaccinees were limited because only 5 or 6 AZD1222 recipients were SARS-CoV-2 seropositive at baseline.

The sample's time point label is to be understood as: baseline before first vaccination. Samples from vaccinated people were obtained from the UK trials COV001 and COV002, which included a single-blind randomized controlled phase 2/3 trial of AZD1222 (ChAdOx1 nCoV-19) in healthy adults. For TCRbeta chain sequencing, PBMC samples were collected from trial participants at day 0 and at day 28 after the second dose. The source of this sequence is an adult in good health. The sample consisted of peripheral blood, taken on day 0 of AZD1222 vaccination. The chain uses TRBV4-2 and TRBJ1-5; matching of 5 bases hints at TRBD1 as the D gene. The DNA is TGTGCCAGCAGCCAAGATGGGGCAGGGACTCAGCCCCAGCATTTT. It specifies CASSQDGAGTQPQHF.